The 29 T cell receptor beta chains presented below share a single source sample, sequenced in a study of cytomegalovirus exposure and HLA in healthy donors. In the PCR, 60 Vbeta and 13 Jbeta primers were used. Clones were sequenced by immunoSEQ multiplex PCR, and TCRdb holds only the in-frame ones, with some missing. The table shows around 190,000 clones, with less than 80% occurring only once. What was sequenced was PBMCs. The source of these receptors is a woman in her twenties or thirties in good health and CMV-seropositive.

This chain uses TRBV6-5 with TRBJ1-2, with D unresolved. Germline CDR1 reads MNHEY; CDR2 reads SVGAGI. V lost 7 bases, J lost 5 bases, and 14 bases lay in between. The CDR3 extends over 13 amino acids. CDR3 in amino acids: CASTRSTVYGYTF. CDR3 coding DNA: TGTGCCAGCACCCGCTCAACAGTTTATGGCTACACCTTC.

Only one count was recorded for this clone. CDR3: CAISVAVSGYQETQYF. In DNA form, the CDR3 reads TGTGCCATCAGCGTGGCGGTTAGTGGGTACCAAGAGACCCAGTACTTC. This sequence joins TRBV10-3 and TRBJ2-5; D call uncertain. Trimming pared 6 bases from V and 0 bases from J, leaving 17 bases between. The CDR3 extends over 16 amino acids. Looked up from germline, CDR1 is ENHRY and CDR2 is SYGVKD.

This clone has just one count. V and J are TRBV10-2 and TRBJ2-7; maybe TRBD2 (5 bases). CDR1 and CDR2 (germline): WSHSY, SAAADI. Trimming pared 5 bases from V and 0 bases from J, leaving 14 bases between. The CDR3 runs 15 residues. CDR3 coding DNA: TGCGCCAGCAGTAACGGGGTCGGTGCCTCCTACGAGCAGTACTTC. Translation gives CASSNGVGASYEQYF.

The genes are TRBV4-3 and TRBJ2-1; no reliable D call. This CDR3 is 15 amino acids long. The ends were cut back, 4 bases at V and 3 bases at J, with 13 bases in the middle. Germline CDR1 is LGHNA and CDR2 is YSLEER. In DNA, the CDR3 is TGCGCCAGCAGCCGAACGCAGACAATCTACAATGAGCAGTTCTTC. Encoded protein: CASSRTQTIYNEQFF.

This chain joins TRBV10-3 and TRBJ2-7; a possible D gene is TRBD1 (6 bases). CDR3 length: 15 residues. Germline values: CDR1 ENHRY, CDR2 SYGVKD. V was shortened by 1 base and J by 1 base, with 11 bases between the two germline ends. CDR3 DNA sequence: TGTGCCATCAGTGAGTTTGGACAGTCATCCTACGAGCAGTACTTC. It translates to CAISEFGQSSYEQYF.

The V call is TRBV7-6, the J call TRBJ2-1; TRBD2 aligns across 10 bases. With V trimmed by 3 bases and J by 10 bases, 3 bases remained unmatched. The germline CDR1 and CDR2 sequences are SGHVS and FNYEAQ. This CDR3 has 13 residues. In nucleotides, the CDR3 is TGTGCCAGCAGCTTTAGCGGGGGGTGGGAGCAGTTCTTC. Translated, it gives CASSFSGGWEQFF.

This clone occurred once. The V and J genes are TRBV2 and TRBJ2-4; TRBD1 agrees at 7 bases. V lost 5 bases, J lost 0 bases, and 10 bases stayed unmatched. The CDR3 contains 17 residues. Germline values: CDR1 SNHLY, CDR2 FYNNEI. The CDR3 loop is CASSYPTTGIAKNIQYF. The DNA for the CDR3 is TGTGCCAGCAGTTACCCGACGACAGGGATAGCCAAAAACATTCAGTACTTC. The variable domain in full, with the rest retrieved from reference TRBV2 and TRBJ2-4, is EPEVTQTPSHQVTQMGQEVILRCVPISNHLYFYWYRQILGQKVEFLVSFYNNEISEKSEIFDDQFSVERPDGSNFTLKIRSTKLEDSAMYFCASSYPTTGIAKNIQYFGAGTRLSVL.

V and J are TRBV7-8 and TRBJ1-5; D is perhaps TRBD1 (5 bases). Germline CDR1 SGHVS, CDR2 FQNEAQ. V lost 0 bases and J 2 bases, leaving 11 bases between the germline ends. The CDR3 totals 16 residues. This chain's CDR3 is CASSLAAGRGNQPQHF. Here the CDR3 DNA reads TGTGCCAGCAGCTTAGCGGCGGGGCGCGGCAATCAGCCCCAGCATTTT.

The chain uses TRBV4-2 and TRBJ1-1; 8 bases are shared with TRBD1. Germline lookup yields CDR1 LGHNA and CDR2 YNFKEQ. The CDR3 totals 15 residues. The trim removed 4 bases at V and 3 bases at J, leaving 7 bases unmatched. DNA for the CDR3: TGTGCCAGCAGCCCCAAGACAGGGGCAGACACTGAAGCTTTCTTT. Translating gives CASSPKTGADTEAFF.

This sequence joins TRBV6-1 and TRBJ1-4; possibly TRBD1 for D (6 bases). This CDR3 region has 13 residues. Between the trimmed V and J ends, which lost 6 bases and 8 bases, there was a span of 13 bases. Per germline, CDR1 MNHNS and CDR2 SASEGT. CDR3: CASRDSHGEKLFF. CDR3 coding DNA: TGTGCCAGCAGGGACAGTCACGGGGAAAAACTGTTTTTT.

This chain uses TRBV4-3 with TRBJ1-3, with a tentative D call TRBD1 (6 bases). Germline V gene lookup returns CDR1 LGHNA and CDR2 YSLEER. Trimming pared 0 bases from V and 2 bases from J, leaving 14 bases between. The CDR3 extends over 17 amino acids. The CDR3 DNA sequence: TGCGCCAGCAGCCAAGATCTGATGGGGGCGGCTGGAAACACCATATATTTT. Protein: CASSQDLMGAAGNTIYF.

This clone was observed a few times. The chain has TRBV5-1 and TRBJ2-4, with 10 bases identical to TRBD2. The CDR3 loop spans 19 amino acids. The germline CDR1 and CDR2 sequences are SGHRS and YFSETQ. The V and J ends lost 0 bases and 0 bases, in that order; junction bases with no gene match: 9. The CDR3 sequence: CASSLGLAGVISAKNIQYF. The CDR3 nucleotides are TGCGCCAGCAGCTTGGGCCTAGCGGGGGTGATCTCAGCCAAAAACATTCAGTACTTC.

V gene TRBV5-1 combines with J gene TRBJ1-2; no clear D gene. With 1 base removed from V and 4 bases from J, the gap between germline ends came to 11 bases. CDR1 SGHRS and CDR2 YFSETQ come from the germline V gene. CDR3 size: 14 residues. CDR3 nucleotide sequence: TGCGCCAGCAGCTTGTCCCCGGGGAGCTATGGCTACACCTTC. Translated: CASSLSPGSYGYTF. The variable domain in full, with the rest retrieved from reference TRBV5-1 and TRBJ1-2, is KAGVTQTPRYLIKTRGQQVTLSCSPISGHRSVSWYQQTPGQGLQFLFEYFSETQRNKGNFPGRFSGRQFSNSRSEMNVSTLELGDSALYLCASSLSPGSYGYTFGSGTRLTVV.

This chain uses TRBV6-4 with TRBJ2-3; maybe TRBD2 (7 bases). This CDR3 region has 18 residues. V was trimmed by 4 bases and J by 1 base, leaving 21 bases between them. The germline gives CDR1 MRHNA, CDR2 SNTAGT. The CDR3, as DNA: TGTGCCAGCAGTGGCGACTCGAGTGGGGGGGGCCGCACAGATACGCAGTATTTT. Translation: CASSGDSSGGGRTDTQYF.

The chain combines TRBV7-2 with TRBJ2-1; 8 bases are a match to TRBD2. J gave up 8 bases and V 1 base, and 7 bases lay outside the gene matches. The CDR3 spans 15 residues. Germline assignment: CDR1 SGHTA and CDR2 FQGNSA. The CDR3 nucleotides are TGTGCCAGCAGCTTAGTCGCCGGGGGGGCGGATGAGCAGTTCTTC. Translating gives CASSLVAGGADEQFF. Full variable domain (remainder filled in from reference TRBV7-2 and TRBJ2-1): GAGVSQSPSNKVTEKGKDVELRCDPISGHTALYWYRQSLGQGLEFLIYFQGNSAPDKSGLPSDRFSAERTGGSVSTLTIQRTQQEDSAVYLCASSLVAGGADEQFFGPGTRLTVL.

CDR3 sequence (DNA): TGCGCCAGCAGCTTAGCGAGGGACACCATAGGAGCTTTCTTT. Its translation: CASSLARDTIGAFF. The J gene is TRBJ1-1, the V gene TRBV5-1, with D possibly matching TRBD1 (6 bases). The V and J ends lost 2 bases and 10 bases respectively, with 18 bases between them. The CDR3 totals 14 residues. The germline V gene has CDR1 SGHRS and CDR2 YFSETQ.

The V gene is TRBV14, the J gene TRBJ2-7; the D is unclear. Looked up from germline, CDR1 is SGHDN and CDR2 is FVKESK. V was shortened by 1 base and J by 5 bases, with 12 bases between the two germline ends. CDR3 length: 14 amino acids. The CDR3 region has the DNA TGTGCCAGCAGCCAAGGCCTCCTCTCGGACGAGCAGTACTTC. Amino acid sequence: CASSQGLLSDEQYF.

The count of this clone is one. The CDR3 coding sequence is TGTGCCAGCAGCCCAGACACACAAGTAAGGGAGCAGTACTTC. Protein sequence: CASSPDTQVREQYF. V gene TRBV7-9 combines with J gene TRBJ2-7, with unresolved D. Germline CDR1 and CDR2: SEHNR and FQNEAQ (reference sequence). The CDR3 loop spans 14 amino acids. The V end was cut by 5 bases, the J end by 7 bases, with 18 bases between.

The rearrangement joins TRBV11-2 to TRBJ2-2, with D hard to call. This CDR3 contains 13 residues. Germline-derived CDR1 and CDR2 are SGHAT and FQNNGV. Deletions cut 3 bases from V and 3 bases from J, with 5 bases between. CDR3 sequence: CASSLSYTGELFF. Here the CDR3 DNA reads TGTGCCAGCAGCTTGAGTTACACCGGGGAGCTGTTTTTT.

The rearrangement joins TRBV5-8 to TRBJ2-5; D uncertain. CDR1 and CDR2 from the germline V gene are SGHTS and YDEGEE. The CDR3 covers 16 residues. V lost 0 bases, J lost 6 bases, and 18 bases lay in between. The CDR3 nucleotides are TGTGCCAGCAGCTTGGCGAACTATCTAAGCTACAAGACCCAGTACTTC. This encodes CASSLANYLSYKTQYF. The whole variable domain, filled in from reference TRBV5-8 and TRBJ2-5, reads EAGVTQSPTHLIKTRGQQATLRCSPISGHTSVYWYQQALGLGLQFLLWYDEGEERNRGNFPPRFSGRQFPNYSSELNVNALELEDSALYLCASSLANYLSYKTQYFGPGTRLLVL.

This sequence joins TRBV29-1 and TRBJ2-7; 7 nucleotides line up with TRBD2. V shed 5 bases and J 9 bases; nucleotides not matched to a gene: 10. The V gene's germline CDR1 is SQVTM and CDR2 ANQGSEA. The CDR3 has 12 residues. The CDR3 DNA is TGCAGCGTTAAAAGGGGCGGGGAGGGGCAGTACTTC. Translating it yields CSVKRGGEGQYF.

The rearrangement uses TRBV6-5 and TRBJ2-7, with 7 bases lining up with TRBD1. The CDR3 runs 13 residues. Germline trimming cut 5 bases from V and 4 bases from J; bases unmatched to any gene: 5. In germline, CDR1 is MNHEY, CDR2 SVGAGI. The CDR3 region has the DNA TGTGCCAGCAGTCAAGGGACAGAATACGAGCAGTACTTC. Translating gives CASSQGTEYEQYF.

The rearrangement uses TRBV10-3 and TRBJ2-3; 11 positions agree with TRBD1. The V and J ends lost 6 bases and 3 bases, in that order; junction bases with no gene match: 5. The CDR3 contains 15 residues. Germline assignment: CDR1 ENHRY and CDR2 SYGVKD. CDR3 nucleotide sequence: TGTGCCATCAGCGAGGGACAGGGGGTGACAGATACGCAGTATTTT. Translation gives CAISEGQGVTDTQYF.

The chain employs TRBV11-3 and TRBJ2-2; 7 nucleotides line up with TRBD1. The trim removed 5 bases at V and 9 bases at J, leaving 12 bases unmatched. CDR1 and CDR2 (germline): SGHNT, YENEEA. This CDR3 spans 15 amino acids. CDR3 amino acids: CASSPRQGNLRELFF. The CDR3 DNA reads TGTGCCAGCAGCCCGAGACAGGGTAATCTCAGGGAGCTGTTTTTT.

CDR3: CATSTLGGFGNTIYF. The CDR3 nucleotides are TGTGCCACCAGCACCCTTGGGGGGTTTGGAAACACCATATATTTT. The rearrangement joins TRBV15 to TRBJ1-3, with a possible D match to TRBD1 (5 bases). V lost 4 bases to trimming and J lost 3 bases, with 13 bases between them. The CDR3 length is 15 residues. The germline gives CDR1 LNHNV, CDR2 YYDKDF (reference sequence).

This clone was observed a few times. The CDR3 protein is CSVPKTGEAYEQYF. The CDR3 bases are TGCAGCGTTCCCAAGACAGGGGAGGCGTACGAGCAGTACTTC. The rearrangement links TRBV29-1 to TRBJ2-7, with 8 nucleotides matching TRBD1. Germline-derived CDR1 and CDR2 are SQVTM and ANQGSEA. This CDR3 is built from 14 residues. V gave up 5 bases and J gave up 4 bases; unmatched junction bases: 10.

This clone appeared a few times. This rearrangement joins TRBV27 to TRBJ1-2, with D maybe TRBD1 (5 bases). The length of the CDR3 is 14 residues. V was shortened by 2 bases and J by 5 bases, with 12 bases between the two germline ends. Per the germline V gene, CDR1 is MNHEY and CDR2 is SMNVEV (reference sequence). The CDR3 bases are TGTGCCAGCAGTTTAAGCACAGGACCTTATGGCTACACCTTC. Residues: CASSLSTGPYGYTF.

The CDR3 DNA follows: TGTGCCAGCAGCTTAGACAGGCGCGATTACGAGCAGTACTTC. Translated: CASSLDRRDYEQYF. The chain is built from TRBV7-9 and TRBJ2-7, with TRBD1 as a possible D gene (5 bases). The CDR3 loop spans 14 amino acids. The germline V and J ends were trimmed by 1 base and 4 bases, with 11 bases remaining between them. The germline gives CDR1 SEHNR, CDR2 FQNEAQ (reference sequence). Filled out from reference TRBV7-9 and TRBJ2-7, the complete variable domain reads DTGVSQNPRHKITKRGQNVTFRCDPISEHNRLYWYRQTLGQGPEFLTYFQNEAQLEKSRLLSDRFSAERPKGSFSTLEIQRTEQGDSAMYLCASSLDRRDYEQYFGPGTRLTVT.

The chain uses TRBV30 and TRBJ2-3; TRBD2 matches at 16 bases. V lost 4 bases and J lost 3; bases outside the gene matches: 10. The CDR3 is made up of 18 amino acids. The germline gives CDR1 GTSNPN, CDR2 SVGIG (reference sequence). The CDR3 bases are TGTGCCTGGACCGTGGGACTAGCGGGAGGGCCAGGAACAGATACGCAGTATTTT. It yields the protein CAWTVGLAGGPGTDTQYF.